The 10 T cell receptor beta chains below all came from one sample that was sequenced in a study of T-cell reconstitution after alpha-beta-depleted transplantation in children. Unique molecular identifiers were used in preparing the TCRbeta library. Each CDR3 protein is one row after TCRdb ran MiXCR on the PCR reads. The data contain approximately 420,000 distinct CDR3 sequences, roughly 10% of them seen just once; the ten biggest clones take up about 5%. The starting material was PBMCs from the stem cell graft donor, obtained from the stem cell graft. The receptors derive from a human donor who donated a stem cell graft to a child with acute myeloid leukemia.

This clonotype was seen a handful of times. The V call is TRBV6-2 or TRBV6-3, the J call TRBJ2-2; D gene uncertain. CDR3 size: 14 residues. CDR1 is MNHEY, CDR2 SVGEGT, per germline. Trimming shortened V by 3 bases and J by 4 bases, and 9 bases separated the two germline ends. The CDR3 DNA follows: TGTGCCAGCAGTTATCAACAGACCACCGGGGAGCTGTTTTTT. This encodes CASSYQQTTGELFF.

This clonotype was found many times. The chain has TRBV9 and TRBJ2-7; D unresolved. V gave up 0 bases and J gave up 1 base, with 8 bases separating them. CDR3 length: 14 amino acids. Germline values: CDR1 SGDLS, CDR2 YYNGEE. As DNA, the CDR3 is TGTGCCAGCAGCGTAGATCCTAGTTCCTACGAGCAGTACTTC. Residues: CASSVDPSSYEQYF.

The chain employs TRBV6-5 and TRBJ2-1, with 9 bases matching TRBD2. V lost 3 bases and J lost 7; bases outside the gene matches: 7. Germline V gene data show CDR1 as MNHEY and CDR2 as SVGAGI. The CDR3 covers 15 residues. This CDR3 is CASSYAPSGANEQFF. The CDR3 coding sequence is TGTGCCAGCAGTTATGCCCCTAGCGGGGCAAATGAGCAGTTCTTC.

The chain recombines TRBV3-1 with TRBJ2-3, with TRBD1 identical over 10 bases. The ends lost 3 bases at V and 1 base at J; junction bases unmatched: 7. The CDR3 is 17 residues long. Germline loops: CDR1 LGHDT, CDR2 YNNKEL (reference sequence). CDR3 sequence reads: CASSQPTGGFGTDTQYF. The CDR3, as DNA: TGTGCCAGCAGCCAGCCGACAGGGGGCTTTGGCACAGATACGCAGTATTTT.

The chain has TRBV29-1 and TRBJ2-3; D unclear. Germline CDR1 SQVTM, CDR2 ANQGSEA. V was pared by 2 bases and J by 4 bases, with 10 bases between. The CDR3 covers 13 residues. CDR3 nucleotide sequence: TGCAGCGTTGAACAATTTAGTGCAGATACGCAGTATTTT. Translating gives CSVEQFSADTQYF.

This clonotype was observed many times. The rearrangement uses TRBV29-1 and TRBJ2-2; D is tentatively TRBD1 or TRBD2 (5 bases each). The CDR3 has 13 amino acids. The V gene's germline CDR1 is SQVTM and CDR2 ANQGSEA. The V gene lost 6 bases and the J gene lost 6 bases, with 14 bases spanning the gap. DNA for the CDR3: TGCAGCGTCCGAGCGAGGGGTGCCGGGGAGCTGTTTTTT. This translates into CSVRARGAGELFF.

This chain links TRBV7-3 with TRBJ1-5; D gene uncertain. The length of the CDR3 is 13 residues. Germline CDR1 SGHTA, CDR2 FQGTGA. V gave up 5 bases and J gave up 7 bases, with 12 bases separating them. The CDR3 loop is CASSTTGGQPQHF. In DNA form, the CDR3 reads TGTGCCAGCAGCACGACGGGAGGACAGCCCCAGCATTTT.

Points on this clonotype: A much larger clonotype is one base distant, so this may be a read error. This chain joins TRBV12-3 or TRBV12-4 and TRBJ2-5; 7 bases align to TRBD1. The CDR3 consists of 14 residues. J was trimmed by 2 bases and V by 7 bases; bases with no gene match: 7. The CDR3 reads CASTLAGGQETQYF. CDR3 nucleotides: TGTGCCAGCACCCTGGCAGGGGGACAAGAGACCCAGTACTTC.

Many counts were recorded for this clonotype. This chain uses TRBV3-1 with TRBJ1-1; TRBD1 aligns across 7 bases. This CDR3 contains 13 residues. The germline V gene encodes CDR1 LGHDT and CDR2 YNNKEL (reference sequence). V trimming: 5 bases; J trimming: 3 bases; junction bases outside the gene matches: 3. Here the CDR3 reads CASSTTGDTEAFF. The CDR3, as DNA: TGTGCCAGCAGCACAACAGGGGACACTGAAGCTTTCTTT.

This clonotype was seen many times. The CDR3 protein is CASSLSPGTSRTGELFF. The CDR3 region has the DNA TGTGCCAGCAGTTTAAGCCCCGGGACTAGCAGGACCGGGGAGCTGTTTTTT. The V gene is TRBV27, the J gene TRBJ2-2; 9 bases fit TRBD2. Germline CDR1 reads MNHEY; CDR2 reads SMNVEV (reference sequence). CDR3 size: 17 residues. J was trimmed by 5 bases and V by 2 bases; bases with no gene match: 9.